Below are 2 T cell receptor beta chains sequenced from a single sample in a study of T-cell reconstitution after alpha-beta-depleted transplantation in children. Unique molecular identifiers were used in preparing the TCRbeta library. TCRdb analysed the PCR reads with MiXCR anew, one entry per CDR3 protein. The sample includes hundreds of thousands of distinct CDR3 sequences, roughly 16% of them seen just once. Sequenced here: PBMCs, mostly from graft donor cells, sampled 360 days after TCRalphabeta/CD19-depleted stem cell transplant. These TCRs come from a male patient between 10 and 17 years old who had a stem cell transplant for acute lymphoblastic leukemia, so the T cells may come from the graft donor.

The chain couples TRBV7-2 to TRBJ1-2; tentatively, D is TRBD1 (6 bases). The V gene's germline CDR1 is SGHTA and CDR2 FQGNSA. This CDR3 is built from 15 residues. Trimming shortened V by 3 bases and J by 5 bases, and 16 bases separated the two germline ends. CDR3 loop: CASSFTGARLYGYTF. CDR3 DNA: TGTGCCAGCAGCTTCACGGGGGCCCGCCTTTATGGCTACACCTTC.

A few counts support this clonotype. The chain is built from TRBV20-1 and TRBJ2-1; the D is unclear. Per germline, CDR1 DFQATT and CDR2 SNEGSKA (reference sequence). The ends were cut back, 4 bases at V and 5 bases at J, with 9 bases in the middle. The CDR3 consists of 12 residues. The CDR3 region is CSATTLDNEQFF. CDR3 nucleotide sequence: TGCAGTGCTACAACTCTAGACAATGAGCAGTTCTTC.